The rows below give T cell receptor beta chains drawn from one sample of a study of siplizumab effects on memory and regulatory T cells. Assay: immunoSEQ multiplex PCR; the TCRdb copy retains only in-frame clones and omits some. The sample lists over 85,000 clones; 94% were seen once. The source material was non-Treg CD4+ T cells sorted from blood. The receptor source for this set is a human donor in good health. The CDR3 runs from the conserved cysteine through the conserved F or W. The D gene is left open where the match is weak. The size entry is marked missing in some rows and otherwise reads once, few, many or a size class.

DNA: TGTGCCAGCACCTCGCTAGTCAATGAGCAGTTCTTC
CDR3: CASTSLVNEQFF
size: -
V: TRBV2
D: -
J: TRBJ2-1

DNA: TGTGCCTGGTCCTCCCCCGCGGGACACCTGAACACTGAAGCTTTCTTT
CDR3: CAWSSPAGHLNTEAFF
size: -
V: TRBV30
D: -
J: TRBJ1-1

DNA: TGTGCTAGTGGTTTGGAACTGGGGAACGAGCAGTACTTC
CDR3: CASGLELGNEQYF
size: -
V: TRBV12-5
D: -
J: TRBJ2-7

DNA: TGTGCCAGCAGCCGAGGGGCAGGCAACTCCTACAATGAGCAGTTCTTC
CDR3: CASSRGAGNSYNEQFF
size: once
V: TRBV14
D: -
J: TRBJ2-1

DNA: TGTGCCAGCAGCTTATCCCCAAGGCGTACCGGGGAGCTGTTTTTT
CDR3: CASSLSPRRTGELFF
size: -
V: TRBV7-9
D: -
J: TRBJ2-2

DNA: TGTGCCAGCAGTCAGGACACAGGGAGTAATGAAAAACTGTTTTTT
CDR3: CASSQDTGSNEKLFF
size: -
V: TRBV6-7
D: -
J: TRBJ1-4

DNA: TGTGCCAGCAGAACGGGACTGATAGCTAACTATGGCTACACCTTC
CDR3: CASRTGLIANYGYTF
size: -
V: TRBV27
D: -
J: TRBJ1-2

DNA: TGTGCCAGCAGCCAAGAACTGAGTAAGAGTGAAGCTTTCTTT
CDR3: CASSQELSKSEAFF
size: -
V: TRBV14
D: -
J: TRBJ1-1

DNA: TGTGCCAGCCTTAACGGTTACGAGCAGTACTTC
CDR3: CASLNGYEQYF
size: -
V: TRBV27
D: -
J: TRBJ2-7

DNA: TGCGCCAGCAGCTTGGTAGGGACGGGGGAGACCCAGTACTTC
CDR3: CASSLVGTGETQYF
size: once
V: TRBV5-1
D: -
J: TRBJ2-5

DNA: TGCGCCAGCAGTGAGTCGGGACACCTAAACACTGAAGCTTTCTTT
CDR3: CASSESGHLNTEAFF
size: -
V: TRBV10-2
D: -
J: TRBJ1-1

DNA: TGTGCCACCAGCGGCTGGGGACTAGGGTCACACGAGCAGTACTTC
CDR3: CATSGWGLGSHEQYF
size: -
V: TRBV15
D: TRBD2
J: TRBJ2-7

DNA: TGTGCCAGCAGTAATGGGGACAGGGGGGCCAATGAGCAGTTCTTC
CDR3: CASSNGDRGANEQFF
size: -
V: TRBV27
D: TRBD1
J: TRBJ2-1

DNA: TGTGCCAGCAGCCAAGGGGGAGCGGGAGGTTACGAGCAGTACTTC
CDR3: CASSQGGAGGYEQYF
size: -
V: TRBV4-2
D: TRBD2
J: TRBJ2-7

DNA: TGTGCCAGCTCACCACCGGGACTCTCATACAATGAGCAGTTCTTC
CDR3: CASSPPGLSYNEQFF
size: -
V: TRBV18
D: -
J: TRBJ2-1

DNA: TGTGCCAGCACTACCGGGACTAGCGTCGATACGCAGTATTTT
CDR3: CASTTGTSVDTQYF
size: -
V: TRBV6-6
D: TRBD2
J: TRBJ2-3

DNA: TGTGCCAGTAGTCAAAGGGGGGGAAGGACGGAACAGCCCCAGCATTTT
CDR3: CASSQRGGRTEQPQHF
size: -
V: TRBV19
D: -
J: TRBJ1-5

DNA: TGTGCCAGCAGCTTAATCCGCACAGATACGCAGTATTTT
CDR3: CASSLIRTDTQYF
size: -
V: TRBV7-3
D: -
J: TRBJ2-3

DNA: TGCGCCAGCAGATTACAGGGTGGGAGCGTGAATGAGCAGTTCTTC
CDR3: CASRLQGGSVNEQFF
size: -
V: TRBV4-1
D: -
J: TRBJ2-1

DNA: TGTGCCAGCAGTCGAGTCACAGGGGTCACTGAAGCTTTCTTT
CDR3: CASSRVTGVTEAFF
size: -
V: TRBV5-6
D: TRBD1
J: TRBJ1-1

DNA: TGTGCCAGTAGTATAGTTATTGGCAATCAGCCCCAGCATTTT
CDR3: CASSIVIGNQPQHF
size: -
V: TRBV19
D: -
J: TRBJ1-5

DNA: TGTGCCAGCAGCTTAACCGACAGCTCTGGGGCCAACGTCCTGACTTTC
CDR3: CASSLTDSSGANVLTF
size: -
V: TRBV9
D: -
J: TRBJ2-6

DNA: TGTGCCACAAAACGGGGAGGGGTCAACTACGAGCAGTACTTC
CDR3: CATKRGGVNYEQYF
size: -
V: TRBV30
D: TRBD2
J: TRBJ2-7

DNA: TGTGCCAGCAGTGGACTAGCGGGGGTCGGGGAGCTGTTTTTT
CDR3: CASSGLAGVGELFF
size: -
V: TRBV6-1
D: TRBD2
J: TRBJ2-2

DNA: TGTGCCAGTAGTATGGCTGTGGACACTGAAGCTTTCTTT
CDR3: CASSMAVDTEAFF
size: -
V: TRBV19
D: -
J: TRBJ1-1

DNA: TGTGCCAGTAGTATAGTCGCCAGCTTGAGCACAGATACGCAGTATTTT
CDR3: CASSIVASLSTDTQYF
size: -
V: TRBV19
D: -
J: TRBJ2-3

DNA: TGTGCCAGTAGTATCGATGGAAACACCATATATTTT
CDR3: CASSIDGNTIYF
size: -
V: TRBV19
D: -
J: TRBJ1-3

DNA: TGCGCCAGCAGCTTGGGGGACAGGGCGAACACTGAAGCTTTCTTT
CDR3: CASSLGDRANTEAFF
size: -
V: TRBV5-1
D: TRBD1
J: TRBJ1-1

DNA: TGTGCCAGCAGCTCGGTTGGGGATACGCAGTATTTT
CDR3: CASSSVGDTQYF
size: -
V: TRBV7-9
D: -
J: TRBJ2-3

DNA: TGTGCCAGCAGAACTAGCGGGACAGGGTTATACGAGCAGTACTTC
CDR3: CASRTSGTGLYEQYF
size: -
V: TRBV6-5
D: -
J: TRBJ2-7

DNA: TGCAGTGCCCCCCTTTTGGAGACCCAGTACTTC
CDR3: CSAPLLETQYF
size: -
V: TRBV20-1
D: -
J: TRBJ2-5

DNA: TGTGCCAGCAGAGGGAGCGGACCCTACGAGCAGTACTTC
CDR3: CASRGSGPYEQYF
size: -
V: TRBV2
D: -
J: TRBJ2-7

DNA: TGTGCCAGCAGTTACTCGATAGACATTGACTACGAGCAGTACTTC
CDR3: CASSYSIDIDYEQYF
size: -
V: TRBV6-5
D: -
J: TRBJ2-7

DNA: TGTGCCATCAGTGTGCGGGAAGAAGCTTTCTTT
CDR3: CAISVREEAFF
size: few
V: TRBV10-3
D: -
J: TRBJ1-1

DNA: TGTGCCAGCAGCCGACAGGGAGGTTCCTACGAGCAGTACTTC
CDR3: CASSRQGGSYEQYF
size: -
V: TRBV5-4
D: -
J: TRBJ2-7

DNA: TGTGCCAGCAGTTTACTTAAAGGAGGGACCCAGTACTTC
CDR3: CASSLLKGGTQYF
size: -
V: TRBV6-5
D: -
J: TRBJ2-5

DNA: TGTGCCAGTAGGGCAGGCTCTCGCTACAATGAGCAGTTCTTC
CDR3: CASRAGSRYNEQFF
size: -
V: TRBV19
D: -
J: TRBJ2-1

DNA: TGTGCCAGTAGTAGCCCCAGGGGTTTGAACACTGAAGCTTTCTTT
CDR3: CASSSPRGLNTEAFF
size: -
V: TRBV19
D: -
J: TRBJ1-1

DNA: TGTGCCAGCAGCTTCGGCGGAGGACAACGAGGAACAGATACGCAGTATTTT
CDR3: CASSFGGGQRGTDTQYF
size: once
V: TRBV5-4
D: -
J: TRBJ2-3

DNA: TGTGCCTGCTCGACAGGGGGAAGCTCCTACGAGCAGTACTTC
CDR3: CACSTGGSSYEQYF
size: -
V: TRBV30
D: TRBD1
J: TRBJ2-7

DNA: TGTGCCAGTTCGTCCGGGACCAAGTACCAAGAGACCCAGTACTTC
CDR3: CASSSGTKYQETQYF
size: -
V: TRBV10-3
D: -
J: TRBJ2-5

DNA: TGTGCCAGCAGCTTAGTCCTAGCGGGGGTAGTAGGAGATACGCAGTATTTT
CDR3: CASSLVLAGVVGDTQYF
size: -
V: TRBV7-3
D: TRBD2
J: TRBJ2-3

DNA: TGTGCCACCAATATCCCAGGAGACTATGGCTACACCTTC
CDR3: CATNIPGDYGYTF
size: -
V: TRBV6-6
D: -
J: TRBJ1-2

DNA: TGTGCCAGCAATTTGTTAGGTCCTAATGAAAAACTGTTTTTT
CDR3: CASNLLGPNEKLFF
size: -
V: TRBV2
D: -
J: TRBJ1-4

DNA: TGTGCCATCAGGCTAGCGGGAGCCTACGAGCAGTACTTC
CDR3: CAIRLAGAYEQYF
size: -
V: TRBV10-3
D: TRBD2
J: TRBJ2-7

DNA: TGTGCCATCAGTGCCGGGACAGGGTCCCAAGAGACCCAGTACTTC
CDR3: CAISAGTGSQETQYF
size: -
V: TRBV10-3
D: TRBD1
J: TRBJ2-5

DNA: TGCGCCAGCAGCTTTGGGTCCTCTTACAGGGTCTCTGAAAAACTGTTTTTT
CDR3: CASSFGSSYRVSEKLFF
size: few
V: TRBV5-1
D: -
J: TRBJ1-4

DNA: TGTGCCAGCAGCTTAGTAGGGGGCGGGAACACCGGGGAGCTGTTTTTT
CDR3: CASSLVGGGNTGELFF
size: once
V: TRBV7-8
D: TRBD1
J: TRBJ2-2

DNA: TGTGCCAGCAGTGCAACTCAGGGGGCCGGGGCTTTCTTT
CDR3: CASSATQGAGAFF
size: -
V: TRBV6-4
D: TRBD1
J: TRBJ1-1

DNA: TGTGCCAGCAGTATTGACAGGGCCCGTAATCAGCCCCAGCATTTT
CDR3: CASSIDRARNQPQHF
size: -
V: TRBV2
D: TRBD1
J: TRBJ1-5

DNA: TGTGCCAGCAAGACTGGCCAAGAGACCCAGTACTTC
CDR3: CASKTGQETQYF
size: -
V: TRBV7-9
D: -
J: TRBJ2-5

DNA: TGTGCCACCTCGAAGGGCTACAATGAGCAGTTCTTC
CDR3: CATSKGYNEQFF
size: -
V: TRBV15
D: -
J: TRBJ2-1

DNA: TGTGCCAGCTCCCGGACAGGACCCTCCTACGAGCAGTACTTC
CDR3: CASSRTGPSYEQYF
size: -
V: TRBV6-1
D: TRBD1
J: TRBJ2-7

DNA: TGTGCCAGCAGCTTGTTAAGTGGGGTTAACACTGAAGCTTTCTTT
CDR3: CASSLLSGVNTEAFF
size: -
V: TRBV5-6
D: -
J: TRBJ1-1

DNA: TGCGCCAGCAGCCAAGAATTTAGCGGGAGAAGTGAGCAGTTCTTC
CDR3: CASSQEFSGRSEQFF
size: -
V: TRBV4-3
D: TRBD2
J: TRBJ2-1

DNA: TGTGCCAGCAAAGGACAGGGGAACACTGAAGCTTTCTTT
CDR3: CASKGQGNTEAFF
size: -
V: TRBV28
D: TRBD1
J: TRBJ1-1

DNA: TGTGCCAGCAGCGCCGACAGTCTCCAAGAGACCCAGTACTTC
CDR3: CASSADSLQETQYF
size: -
V: TRBV9
D: -
J: TRBJ2-5

DNA: TGCGCCAGCAGCCAACTAATCCGGGACAGGGGAAACGAGCAGTACTTC
CDR3: CASSQLIRDRGNEQYF
size: -
V: TRBV4-1
D: TRBD1
J: TRBJ2-7

DNA: TGTGCCAGCAGCCCACAGGGAGGACTCTATGGCTACACCTTC
CDR3: CASSPQGGLYGYTF
size: -
V: TRBV7-6
D: -
J: TRBJ1-2